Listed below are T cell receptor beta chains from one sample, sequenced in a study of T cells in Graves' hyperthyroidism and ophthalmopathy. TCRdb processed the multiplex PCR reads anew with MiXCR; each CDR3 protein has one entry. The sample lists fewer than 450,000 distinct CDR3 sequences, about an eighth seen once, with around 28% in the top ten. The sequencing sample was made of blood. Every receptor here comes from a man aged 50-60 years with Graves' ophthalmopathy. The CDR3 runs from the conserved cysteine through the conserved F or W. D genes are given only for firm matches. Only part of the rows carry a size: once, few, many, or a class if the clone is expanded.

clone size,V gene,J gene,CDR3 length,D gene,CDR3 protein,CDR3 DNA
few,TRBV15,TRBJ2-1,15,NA,CATSRGGVARNEQFF,TGTGCCACCAGCAGAGGTGGAGTAGCACGCAATGAGCAGTTCTTC
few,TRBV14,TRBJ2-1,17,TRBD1,CASSQDLGQGARNEQFF,TGTGCCAGCAGCCAAGATCTGGGACAGGGGGCGCGGAATGAGCAGTTCTTC
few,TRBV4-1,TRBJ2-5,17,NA,CASSQVFMNRVQETQYF,TGCGCCAGCAGCCAAGTTTTCATGAACAGGGTTCAAGAGACCCAGTACTTC
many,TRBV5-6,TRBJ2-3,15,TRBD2,CASSLGLAGADTQYF,TGTGCCAGCAGCTTGGGGCTAGCGGGAGCAGATACGCAGTATTTT
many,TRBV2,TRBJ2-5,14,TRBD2,CASSERLAGETQYF,TGTGCCAGCAGTGAACGACTAGCGGGAGAGACCCAGTACTTC
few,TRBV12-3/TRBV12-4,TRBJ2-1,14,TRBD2,CASGPTSGRNEQFF,TGTGCCAGCGGCCCGACTAGCGGGAGGAATGAGCAGTTCTTC
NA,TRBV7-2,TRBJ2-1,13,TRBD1,CASSRGLFNEQFF,TGTGCCAGCAGCAGGGGGCTTTTCAATGAGCAGTTCTTC
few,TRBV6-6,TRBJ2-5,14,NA,CASSYTGFQETQYF,TGTGCCAGCAGTTACACAGGTTTCCAAGAGACCCAGTACTTC
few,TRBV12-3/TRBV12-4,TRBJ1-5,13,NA,CASRGNSNQPQHF,TGTGCCAGCAGGGGAAATAGCAATCAGCCCCAGCATTTT
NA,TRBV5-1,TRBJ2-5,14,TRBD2,CASRAGVREETQYF,TGCGCCAGCAGAGCGGGAGTGAGGGAAGAGACCCAGTACTTC
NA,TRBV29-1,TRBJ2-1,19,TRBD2,CSVDGSTGGLLSSYNEQFF,TGCAGCGTTGACGGGTCGACGGGAGGGCTTCTCAGCTCCTACAATGAGCAGTTCTTC
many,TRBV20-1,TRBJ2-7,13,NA,CSAEGLGAYEQYF,TGCAGTGCCGAGGGCCTGGGGGCCTACGAGCAGTACTTC
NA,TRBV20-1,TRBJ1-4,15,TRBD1,CSARDRDRNNEKLFF,TGCAGTGCTAGAGATCGGGACAGAAATAATGAAAAACTGTTTTTT
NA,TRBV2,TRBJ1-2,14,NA,CASRNSGANYGYTF,TGTGCCAGCAGAAACAGCGGAGCTAACTATGGCTACACCTTC
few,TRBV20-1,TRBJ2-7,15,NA,CSARDRELSVYEQYF,TGCAGTGCTAGAGATCGTGAACTATCCGTCTACGAGCAGTACTTC
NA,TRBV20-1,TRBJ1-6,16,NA,CSASPRAGSYNSPLHF,TGCAGTGCTAGCCCACGGGCAGGGAGCTATAATTCACCCCTCCACTTT
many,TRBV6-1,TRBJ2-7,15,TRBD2,CASSPPGLGTYEQYF,TGTGCCAGCAGTCCCCCGGGACTAGGGACCTACGAGCAGTACTTC